The T cell receptor (beta chain) described here comes from a study of blood T cell repertoires in COVID-19 (dated by TCRdb to 2018 to 2020). With regard to the full study: The collaborator samples originated in the United States, Italy and Spain and spanned the acute and convalescent phases of COVID-19. The material from the prospective study consisted of cDNA or gDNA derived from T cells, B-cell-depleted T cells, or PBMCs. Deeply sampled blood TCRbeta repertoires from subjects exposed to, actively infected with, or recovered from COVID-19 were included in the dataset. The repertoires were released in a freely available public database meant as a resource for research on the immune response to SARS-CoV-2. Samples were obtained from the ongoing ImmuneRACE study (first 160 participants) and from 1,254 subjects provided by 6 global collaborators. Sample metadata almost always included a de-identified subject ID, COVID-19 status, age in years and sex. Where HLA class I and class II types were available, the types were taken from metadata supplied by the sample provider, not from assay-based typing.

As to this clone: Its antigen specificity is not known. No base-level quality is on record; no much larger clone is a single base apart.

The research as a whole found: How much clinical and demographic metadata was included differed by source and by participant, and the metadata was provided uncurated.

Enrolling through a virtual design, the prospective study's participants ranged in age from about 18 to 89 years and lived across 20 to 25 United States geographic areas. To assign participants to cohorts, the prospective study relied on clinical history that participants themselves reported in a screening survey and a study questionnaire. Recovered participants in ImmuneRACE Cohort 3 were defined as having two consecutive negative NP/OP PCR tests, clearance from a healthcare professional, or resolution of symptoms. In the prospective study, whole blood, serum and a nasopharyngeal or oropharyngeal swab were collected from each participant by mobile phlebotomists. Prospective study participants could optionally give additional blood draws and questionnaires over an approximately 2-month period. Blood samples from the prospective study were shipped frozen or at room temperature prior to DNA extraction.

The immunoSEQ Assay, a bias-controlled multiplex PCR, was used to amplify TCRbeta CDR3 regions from genomic DNA. Under the source paper's analysis protocol: Within the assay, amplification of reference gene primers was used to estimate how many nucleated cells each sample contained. To quantify the absolute abundance of each unique TCRbeta CDR3 rearrangement, sequence reads were collapsed and filtered. For each sample, productive Simpson clonality was calculated as the square root of Simpson's diversity index over productive rearrangements. TCRdb provides this immuneACCESS table in a form limited to in-frame rearrangements. Some clones are lacking; in checked studies, under half of them reflect an unresolved V gene, and why the rest are absent is not known. The DNA was the basis for D and trimming; V, J and clone size are from that table. For this sample there are about 300,000 clones; about 85% appear just once. In total, the top ten clones hold around 6% of the sample.

The sample comprised PBMCs or T cells enriched from blood (not recorded which). The receptor's source is a woman between 25 and 40 years old who had recovered from COVID-19.

The nucleotide sequence reads TGTGCCAGCAGCCAACGCGGCTCCGGGGAGCTGTTTTTT. This gives the protein CASSQRGSGELFF. Recombination connected TRBV4-2 to TRBJ2-2; the D segment cannot be called with confidence. Deletion took 2 bases off V and 6 bases off J, with a span of 7 bases between the germline ends. Spanning cysteine to phenylalanine, the CDR3 consists of 13 amino acids. Just the 39-base CDR3 DNA is kept, in frame starting at base 1. In the germline V gene, CDR1 corresponds to LGHNA and CDR2 to YNFKEQ.